The 25 T cell receptor beta chains below were found in one sample sequenced in a study of prognosis after radiotherapy for stage I lung cancer (dated by TCRdb to about 2021). For sequencing, an Illumina HiSeq 3000 was employed. Two rounds of multiplex PCR were performed to amplify the TCR beta CDR3 region from genomic DNA. The first PCR round used primers specific to each TRBV and TRBJ gene, with sequences filed in Chinese patent CN105087789A. TCRdb applied fastp at Q25 and MiXCR to the public reads, then kept only in-frame beta chains. A single entry per CDR3 protein holds the most common genes and DNA from its merged rows. This sample gives around 19,000 distinct CDR3 sequences in total; 45% to 50% of them show up just once. Of the sample, 32% falls within the top ten clones. Sequencing used PBMCs, obtained before or after stereotactic body radiation therapy (not recorded which). All receptors derive from a donor at least 50 years old with non-small cell lung cancer.

This clonotype has just one count. The chain has TRBV6-2 or TRBV6-3 and TRBJ1-3; no reliable D call. Germline values: CDR1 MNHEY, CDR2 SVGEGT. Trimming stripped 9 bases from V and 1 base from J, with 13 bases between. The CDR3 runs to 14 residues. CDR3 in DNA: TGTGCCAGTCGCCAGGACGGATCTGGAAACACCATATATTTT. Its translation is CASRQDGSGNTIYF.

In its sample, this clonotype was seen many times. The V call is TRBV30, the J call TRBJ1-2; D is unclear. V was trimmed by 0 bases and J by 2 bases, leaving 7 bases between them. From germline, CDR1 is GTSNPN and CDR2 SVGIG (reference sequence). The CDR3 is 13 amino acids. As DNA, the CDR3 is TGTGCCTGGAGTGTAAACAGCAACTATGGCTACACCTTC. Its translation: CAWSVNSNYGYTF. Drawing the rest from reference TRBV30 and TRBJ1-2, the complete variable domain is SQTIHQWPATLVQPVGSPLSLECTVEGTSNPNLYWYRQAAGRGLQLLFYSVGIGQISSEVPQNLSASRPQDRQFILSSKKLLLSDSGFYLCAWSVNSNYGYTFGSGTRLTVV.

At least ten counts were recorded for this clonotype. CDR3 protein: CVTRDPNYGYTF. In nucleotides, the CDR3 is TGTGTGACAAGGGACCCTAACTATGGCTACACCTTC. The V gene is TRBV28, the J gene TRBJ1-2; tentatively, D is TRBD1 (5 bases). The CDR3 has 12 amino acids. CDR1 is MDHEN and CDR2 is SYDVKM in the germline V gene.

To note about this clonotype: Because the CDR3 is missing its conserved closing phenylalanine or tryptophan, this is likely a read error. The V gene is TRBV4-2, the J gene TRBJ1-2; 7 nucleotides line up with TRBD1. The germline gives CDR1 LGHNA, CDR2 YNFKEQ. J was trimmed by 8 bases and V by 1 base; bases with no gene match: 10. This CDR3 is 15 amino acids long. CDR3 sequence: CASSQAEKGATGYTL. CDR3 sequence (DNA): TGTGCCAGCAGCCAAGCGGAGAAGGGGGCGACGGGCTACACCCTC.

This clonotype rates as medium-sized. The gene calls are TRBV15 and TRBJ2-3; no reliable D call. V dropped 5 bases and J dropped 5 bases, with 5 bases sitting between them. The germline gives CDR1 LNHNV, CDR2 YYDKDF (reference sequence). The CDR3 consists of 11 residues. In DNA, the CDR3 is TGTGCCACCAGCGACGAAGATACGCAGTATTTT. This translates into CATSDEDTQYF.

The chain couples TRBV7-8 to TRBJ1-3, with D uncertain. The CDR3 is made up of 12 amino acids. Trimming shortened V by 5 bases and J by 2 bases, and 4 bases separated the two germline ends. From germline, CDR1 is SGHVS and CDR2 FQNEAQ. The CDR3 DNA follows: TGTGCCAGCAGCCCCGCTGGAAACACCATATATTTT. Translating gives CASSPAGNTIYF.

This clonotype was observed many times. The CDR3 protein is CSARVPAGAASSYNEQFF. Here the CDR3 DNA reads TGCAGTGCTAGAGTTCCAGCGGGAGCCGCGAGCTCCTACAATGAGCAGTTCTTC. The chain is built from TRBV20-1 and TRBJ2-1, with 8 bases fitting TRBD2. CDR1 is DFQATT and CDR2 is SNEGSKA in the germline V gene (reference sequence). The trim removed 1 base at V and 0 bases at J, leaving 11 bases unmatched. This CDR3 has 18 amino acids.

This clonotype showed up many times. The chain carries TRBV10-2 and TRBJ1-5, with no clear D. V was shortened by 0 bases and J by 0 bases, with 6 bases between the two germline ends. The V gene's germline CDR1 is WSHSY and CDR2 SAAADI. The CDR3 totals 15 residues. CDR3: CASSESSSSNQPQHF. CDR3 sequence (DNA): TGCGCCAGCAGTGAGTCGAGTTCTAGCAATCAGCCCCAGCATTTT.

As for this clonotype: Given a far larger clone just one base away, this is likely a sequencing read error. The chain links TRBV6-8 to TRBJ1-2; the D is unclear. CDR3 length: 14 residues. In germline, CDR1 is MNHGY, CDR2 SAAAGT. The CDR3 DNA is TGTGTCAGCAGTTACGAGGAGATTAACTATGGCTACACCTTC. Translating gives CVSSYEEINYGYTF.

This sequence joins TRBV9 and TRBJ1-3, with D unresolved. This CDR3 spans 16 amino acids. Germline V gene lookup returns CDR1 SGDLS and CDR2 YYNGEE. The V gene lost 0 bases and the J gene lost 2 bases, with 12 bases spanning the gap. The CDR3 loop is CASSVDPRGAGNTIYF. CDR3 DNA sequence: TGTGCCAGCAGCGTAGATCCCCGGGGTGCTGGAAACACCATATATTTT.

The sample holds many counts of this clonotype. J is TRBJ2-7 and V is TRBV19, with D possibly matching TRBD2 (6 bases). The CDR3 runs to 17 residues. Trimming stripped 7 bases from V and 2 bases from J, with 24 bases between. In germline, CDR1 is LNHDA, CDR2 SQIVND (reference sequence). The CDR3 spells CASTAGGLAAAAYEQYF. The CDR3 nucleotides read TGTGCCAGTACCGCCGGGGGTTTAGCGGCCGCTGCCTACGAGCAGTACTTC.

V is TRBV11-2 and J is TRBJ1-2, with no clear D. The CDR3 is made up of 13 amino acids. V was clipped by 1 base and J by 7 bases, with 10 bases between them. The germline V gene encodes CDR1 SGHAT and CDR2 FQNNGV. CDR3 residues: CASSLALAGGYTF. Here the CDR3 DNA reads TGTGCCAGCAGCTTAGCACTGGCGGGTGGCTACACCTTC.

This clonotype counts as medium-sized. V and J are TRBV6-1 and TRBJ2-1; the match to TRBD2 covers 8 bases. Germline V gene data show CDR1 as MNHNS and CDR2 as SASEGT. The CDR3 sequence is 15 residues long. The ends lost 7 bases at V and 0 bases at J; junction bases unmatched: 5. CDR3 DNA sequence: TGTGCCAGCATAAAGCGGGAGAGCTCCTACAATGAGCAGTTCTTC. Encoded protein: CASIKRESSYNEQFF.

The V gene is TRBV30, the J gene TRBJ1-2; no clear D gene. The V end lost 3 bases, the J end lost 4 bases, and 12 bases lay between the germline ends. CDR1 GTSNPN and CDR2 SVGIG come from the germline V gene (reference sequence). The CDR3 has 13 residues. CDR3 sequence: CAWRRQALYGYTF. The DNA for the CDR3 is TGTGCCTGGAGGCGGCAGGCGCTCTATGGCTACACCTTC.

This clonotype was seen repeatedly, ten times or more. This chain links TRBV18 with TRBJ2-7; 9 bases agree with TRBD1. There are 17 residues in the CDR3. Germline trimming cut 3 bases from V and 5 bases from J; bases unmatched to any gene: 14. Germline CDR1 reads KGHSH; CDR2 reads LQKENI. The CDR3 DNA reads as TGTGCCAGCTCACCTGGAACGCGAGGGACAGGGAGGGACGAGCAGTACTTC. The encoded protein is CASSPGTRGTGRDEQYF.

This clonotype was observed at least ten times. CDR3 nucleotides: TGTGCCAGCAGTTTTGGGGGGACGAGGGGACACACTGAAGCTTTCTTT. This codes for CASSFGGTRGHTEAFF. This rearrangement joins TRBV28 to TRBJ1-1, with D perhaps matching TRBD1 (5 bases). Trimming took off 3 bases at V and 3 bases at J, with 17 bases between the two ends. Germline CDR1 reads MDHEN; CDR2 reads SYDVKM. The CDR3 is made up of 16 amino acids.

This clonotype was recorded once. This is likely a read error, given that the CDR3 carries no conserved phenylalanine or tryptophan at its end. The DNA is left out, because the CDR3 cannot be placed on it with certainty; the CDR3 is given as TCRdb lists it. This chain uses TRBV7-2 with TRBJ2-1; the D call of TRBD2 is as the table states it, not checked on the DNA. Germline CDR1 and CDR2: SGHTA and FQGNSA. The CDR3 sequence runs 12 residues, both termini included. The CDR3 here is CASSPAAHEQLL.

This clonotype was detected many times. This rearrangement joins TRBV7-2 to TRBJ2-3; possible D gene TRBD1, 6 bases. Trimming left V 1 base short and J 1 base short, with 9 bases between. The CDR3 covers 15 residues. Germline V CDR1 and CDR2: SGHTA, FQGNSA. CDR3 sequence: CASSLEGVGTDTQYF. Written as DNA, the CDR3 is TGTGCCAGCAGCTTAGAGGGGGTGGGCACAGATACGCAGTATTTT.

The chain carries TRBV28 and TRBJ1-2, with D unresolved. Per the germline V gene, CDR1 is MDHEN and CDR2 is SYDVKM. This CDR3 comprises 12 residues. V gave up 1 base and J gave up 8 bases, with 8 bases separating them. This chain's CDR3 is CASSLSQQGYTF. The CDR3 coding sequence is TGTGCCAGCAGTTTATCCCAACAAGGCTACACCTTC.

With respect to this clonotype: This likely reflects a read error, since a far larger clone is one base away. V and J are TRBV6-1 and TRBJ2-3; D may be TRBD1 (5 bases). Trimming pared 11 bases from V and 3 bases from J, leaving 15 bases between. This CDR3 has 13 amino acids. CDR1 and CDR2 from the germline V gene are MNHNS and SASEGT. The CDR3 region is CAVQQVATDTQYF. CDR3 in DNA: TGTGCCGTCCAACAGGTGGCGACAGATACGCAGTATTTT.

The V call is TRBV3-1, the J call TRBJ2-7, with D possibly being TRBD2 (6 bases). This CDR3 has 16 residues. In germline, CDR1 is LGHDT, CDR2 YNNKEL (reference sequence). The V end was cut by 5 bases, the J end by 1 base, with 18 bases between. CDR3 sequence: CASSSRGTDISYEQYF. The CDR3 nucleotides are TGTGCCAGCAGCAGCCGAGGGACTGACATATCCTACGAGCAGTACTTC.

At least ten counts were recorded for this clonotype. The chain is built from TRBV20-1 and TRBJ2-1; D may correspond to TRBD1 or TRBD2 (5 bases each). The CDR3 sequence is 15 residues long. Germline V gene lookup returns CDR1 DFQATT and CDR2 SNEGSKA (reference sequence). V dropped 5 bases and J dropped 2 bases, with 16 bases sitting between them. The CDR3: CSAGPGPRPYNEQFF. CDR3 nucleotide sequence: TGCAGTGCTGGTCCGGGACCGAGACCCTACAATGAGCAGTTCTTC.

V usage is TRBV2 and J usage is TRBJ2-1; 9 bases are a match to TRBD2. The V segment lost 7 bases and the J segment 3 bases; nucleotides outside the gene matches: 7. This CDR3 is built from 15 residues. Germline V gene lookup returns CDR1 SNHLY and CDR2 FYNNEI. The CDR3 DNA reads TGTGCCAGCATTGGGGCGGGAGGGGTCTACAATGAGCAGTTCTTC. It specifies CASIGAGGVYNEQFF.

Of note for this clonotype: It differs at one base from a far larger clone, so likely a read error. The chain has TRBV5-1 and TRBJ2-5, with D unresolved. The DNA end lines up better with TRBJ2-1; the J call may be wrong. CDR1 SGHRS and CDR2 YFSETQ come from the germline V gene. The CDR3 extends over 13 amino acids. CDR3 nucleotide sequence: TGCGCCAGCAGCTTGGGCTGGAGAAATGAGCAGTTCTTC. Translated, it gives CASSLGWRNEQFF.

The chain has TRBV6-4 and TRBJ2-3, with 9 positions matching TRBD2. V gave up 10 bases and J gave up 3 bases; unmatched junction bases: 26. CDR1 and CDR2 from the germline V gene are MRHNA and SNTAGT. This CDR3 is 20 amino acids long. The CDR3 is CAIRHLPGIAGVERTDTQYF. The CDR3 DNA is TGTGCCATCCGACACCTCCCGGGAATAGCGGGAGTCGAAAGAACAGATACGCAGTATTTT.